This T cell receptor (beta chain) was sequenced during a study of T cell responses to AZD1222 COVID-19 vaccine. Study results and limitations: Donors were chiefly white British, with a greater number of females, and clonal diversity was perhaps underestimated. Spike-specific TCR depth and breadth grew after two AZD1222 doses. No day 14 peak samples; only post-peak repertoires were characterized.

Turning to this clone: Its specificity is unknown.

The table came from immunoSEQ multiplex PCR; TCRdb's copy has only in-frame clones and leaves some out. In the table there are fewer than 150,000 clones, 85% to 95% of which are singletons. Recipients boosted at about 4 weeks or about 12 weeks are pooled. Trimming cost V 8 bases and J 6 bases, with 11 bases left between them. Germline CDR1 LNHDA, CDR2 SQIVND (reference sequence). CDR3 length equals 12 residues. This sequence was found in an adult who received the AZD1222 COVID-19 vaccine. The chain uses TRBV19 and TRBJ1-5; D is unclear. Sequencing used peripheral blood, obtained 28 days after the second AZD1222 dose. CDR3 bases: TGTGCCAGTGACCTGGGAGGTCAGCCCCAGCATTTT. Its protein is CASDLGGQPQHF.